Listed below are T cell receptor beta chains from one sample, sequenced in a study of T-cell memory formation after mild COVID-19. TCRdb ran MiXCR on the 5' RACE reads and lists one entry per CDR3 protein. The data contain fewer than 140,000 distinct CDR3 sequences, approximately 15% of them singletons. The sample was PBMCs or a T cell subset sorted from them (not recorded which). The receptors shown here come from an adult woman who had mild COVID-19 (a few samples of this study predate the infection). Cell type and time point are not known. Each CDR3 is given with its conserved first and last residue. Fields, in order: J gene, V gene, D gene, clone size, CDR3 length, CDR3 protein, CDR3 DNA. D genes are given only for firm matches. The size entry is marked missing in some rows and otherwise reads once, few, many or a size class.

>TRBJ2-7|TRBV27|TRBD1|.|15
CASRKPGQGAYEQYF
TGTGCCAGCAGGAAGCCGGGACAGGGGGCATACGAGCAGTACTTC
>TRBJ2-3|TRBV6-2/TRBV6-3|.|few|13
CASSLVLLDTQYF
TGTGCCAGCAGTTTGGTCCTTCTAGATACGCAGTATTTT
>TRBJ2-5|TRBV4-3|.|.|14
CASSPRERQETQYF
TGCGCCAGCAGCCCGCGAGAGCGGCAAGAGACCCAGTACTTC
>TRBJ1-5|TRBV15|TRBD1|.|15
CATSRDRTGGQPQHF
TGTGCCACCAGCAGAGATCGGACAGGGGGACAGCCCCAGCATTTT
>TRBJ2-5|TRBV6-5|.|few|15
CASSYLGPVEETQYF
TGTGCCAGCAGTTACCTAGGGCCCGTTGAAGAGACCCAGTACTTC
>TRBJ2-3|TRBV7-9|TRBD2|.|14
CASSLSGSADTQYF
TGTGCCAGCAGCTTAAGCGGGAGCGCAGATACGCAGTATTTT
>TRBJ2-3|TRBV4-2|TRBD1|many|17
CASSQGRSDRAPDTQYF
TGTGCCAGCAGCCAGGGACGTTCGGACAGGGCCCCAGATACGCAGTATTTT
>TRBJ2-5|TRBV7-9|.|few|16
CASSLTVGIPWETQYF
TGTGCCAGCAGTCTGACGGTGGGAATACCCTGGGAGACCCAGTACTTC
>TRBJ2-1|TRBV7-8|.|many|12
CASSLAYDEQFF
TGTGCCAGCAGCTTAGCTTACGATGAGCAGTTCTTC
>TRBJ1-2|TRBV6-6|.|.|15
CASSYSRDSGYGYTF
TGTGCCAGCAGTTACTCGAGGGACTCTGGATATGGCTACACCTTC
>TRBJ1-5|TRBV5-6|TRBD1|few|16
CASSLGGQGAGQPQHF
TGTGCCAGCAGCTTGGGGGGACAGGGGGCTGGACAGCCCCAGCATTTT
>TRBJ2-7|TRBV3-1|.|.|13
CASSPGAPYEQYF
TGTGCCAGCAGCCCAGGGGCGCCCTACGAGCAGTACTTC
>TRBJ2-1|TRBV20-1|TRBD2|many|15
CSARDQREGYNEQFF
TGCAGTGCTAGAGATCAGCGGGAGGGCTACAATGAGCAGTTCTTC
>TRBJ2-1|TRBV5-1|.|many|13
CATQGGGRNEQFF
TGCGCCACCCAGGGAGGCGGACGCAATGAGCAGTTCTTC
>TRBJ2-5|TRBV9|.|once|14
CASSVEGGQETQYF
TGTGCCAGCAGCGTAGAGGGGGGCCAAGAGACCCAGTACTTC
>TRBJ1-6|TRBV4-1|.|few|16
CASSPSRSSYNSPLHF
TGCGCCAGCAGCCCCTCAAGGAGCTCCTATAATTCACCCCTCCACTTT
>TRBJ2-3|TRBV9|.|.|14
CASAPGGAPDTQYF
TGTGCCAGCGCCCCAGGAGGGGCCCCAGATACGCAGTATTTT
>TRBJ1-2|TRBV29-1|.|.|14
CSVKQQGANYGYTF
TGCAGCGTTAAACAACAGGGAGCTAACTATGGCTACACCTTC
>TRBJ2-7|TRBV12-3/TRBV12-4|.|many|13
CASGSRTPYEQYF
TGTGCCAGCGGGAGTAGGACCCCCTACGAGCAGTACTTC
>TRBJ2-3|TRBV7-2|.|.|12
CASSLESGTQYF
TGTGCCAGCAGCTTAGAGAGTGGTACGCAGTATTTT
>TRBJ2-1|TRBV19|.|few|13
CASSTSSWNEQFF
TGTGCCAGTAGTACCTCCTCGTGGAATGAGCAGTTCTTC
>TRBJ2-2|TRBV9|.|few|16
CASSAAGRSGTGELFF
TGTGCCAGCAGCGCCGCGGGACGTTCGGGAACCGGGGAGCTGTTTTTT
>TRBJ2-7|TRBV3-1|.|.|15
CASSHPGVASYEQYF
TGTGCCAGCAGCCATCCCGGGGTAGCGTCCTACGAGCAGTACTTC
>TRBJ1-3|TRBV20-1|.|.|13
CSARLPTGNTIYF
TGCAGTGCTAGGCTTCCTACTGGAAACACCATATATTTT
>TRBJ1-2|TRBV6-5|TRBD1|.|16
CASSSRDSPSNYGYTF
TGTGCCAGCAGTTCCCGGGACAGTCCGTCTAACTATGGCTACACCTTC
>TRBJ2-5|TRBV12-3/TRBV12-4|.|.|17
CASSLQTRGAEWETQYF
TGTGCCAGCAGTTTACAAACAAGGGGGGCTGAGTGGGAGACCCAGTACTTC
>TRBJ2-7|TRBV24-1|TRBD2|.|13
CATAGTNPYEQYF
TGTGCCACGGCCGGGACTAACCCCTACGAGCAGTACTTC
>TRBJ2-3|TRBV11-2|.|few|15
CASSFAGGYTDTQYF
TGTGCCAGCAGCTTCGCAGGCGGATACACAGATACGCAGTATTTT
>TRBJ1-2|TRBV20-1|.|few|12
CSASPQFEGYTF
TGCAGTGCTAGCCCCCAGTTTGAGGGCTACACCTTC
>TRBJ2-1|TRBV30|TRBD1|.|14
CAWSGGQGAYEQFF
TGTGCCTGGAGTGGAGGACAGGGGGCCTATGAGCAGTTCTTC
>TRBJ1-2|TRBV5-6|.|.|14
CASSPVVAGGGYTF
TGTGCCAGCAGCCCTGTCGTGGCCGGGGGCGGCTACACCTTC
>TRBJ2-3|TRBV11-3|.|.|16
CASSLGGGSNTDTQYF
TGTGCCAGCAGCTTAGGAGGAGGGAGTAACACAGATACGCAGTATTTT
>TRBJ2-3|TRBV15|TRBD1|few|14
CATSTGQGTDTQYF
TGTGCCACCAGCACGGGACAGGGCACAGATACGCAGTATTTT
>TRBJ1-1|TRBV5-1|.|few|15
CASSLEPGLNTEAFF
TGCGCCAGCAGCTTGGAACCCGGGTTAAACACTGAAGCTTTCTTT
>TRBJ2-1|TRBV29-1|TRBD1|few|13
CSGGQGAYNEQFF
TGCAGCGGGGGACAGGGGGCTTACAATGAGCAGTTCTTC
>TRBJ2-1|TRBV11-2|TRBD2|few|15
CASTDLSGRYSEQFF
TGTGCCAGCACCGATCTTAGCGGGAGGTATAGTGAGCAGTTCTTC
>TRBJ2-1|TRBV29-1|.|.|13
CSVDVATYNEQFF
TGCAGCGTTGATGTGGCCACCTACAATGAGCAGTTCTTC
>TRBJ2-3|TRBV7-3|.|few|14
CASSSPFIGDTQYF
TGTGCCAGCAGCTCCCCCTTTATTGGAGATACGCAGTATTTT
>TRBJ2-7|TRBV6-1|.|.|13
CASSGGTPYEQYF
TGTGCCAGCAGTGGCGGGACACCCTACGAGCAGTACTTC
>TRBJ1-4|TRBV4-3|TRBD1|.|18
CASSQDQTGGRPNEKLFF
TGCGCCAGCAGCCAAGATCAGACAGGGGGAAGACCGAATGAAAAACTGTTTTTT
>TRBJ1-1|TRBV6-6|.|few|14
CASSWRTENTEAFF
TGTGCCAGCAGTTGGAGGACAGAGAACACTGAAGCTTTCTTT
>TRBJ2-7|TRBV29-1|TRBD1|many|13
CSVVGGDAREQYF
TGCAGCGTTGTAGGGGGCGACGCTCGCGAGCAGTACTTC
>TRBJ1-5|TRBV6-2/TRBV6-3|.|few|14
CASSYGAFSQPQHF
TGTGCCAGCAGTTACGGAGCCTTTTCGCAGCCCCAGCATTTT
>TRBJ1-5|TRBV6-5|.|.|16
CASSYTSEGFNQPQHF
TGTGCCAGCAGTTATACCTCTGAGGGTTTCAATCAGCCCCAGCATTTT
>TRBJ2-1|TRBV12-3/TRBV12-4|.|many|13
CASSLGSGDEQFF
TGTGCCAGCAGCTTGGGGTCCGGCGATGAGCAGTTCTTC
>TRBJ2-2|TRBV19|.|.|16
CASSIGQYANTGELFF
TGTGCCAGTAGTATAGGACAGTACGCGAACACCGGGGAGCTGTTTTTT
>TRBJ2-2|TRBV12-3/TRBV12-4|TRBD2|few|14
CASTISGWSGELFF
TGTGCCAGCACTATTAGCGGGTGGTCCGGGGAGCTGTTTTTT
>TRBJ1-1|TRBV3-1|TRBD1|.|16
CASSQERTGGSTEAFF
TGTGCCAGCAGCCAAGAAAGGACAGGCGGGAGCACTGAAGCTTTCTTT
>TRBJ2-7|TRBV20-1|TRBD1|.|15
CSAFYRDRGHWEQYF
TGCAGTGCTTTCTACCGGGACAGGGGGCATTGGGAGCAGTACTTC
>TRBJ2-7|TRBV6-5|.|.|13
CASSYGTNYEQYF
TGTGCCAGCAGTTACGGGACCAACTACGAGCAGTACTTC
>TRBJ2-7|TRBV5-6|.|few|11
CASSRGRRQYF
TGTGCCAGCAGCCGGGGGCGGCGGCAGTACTTC
>TRBJ2-1|TRBV15|TRBD2|.|12
CATSPRGDEQFF
TGTGCCACCAGCCCCCGGGGGGATGAGCAGTTCTTC
>TRBJ1-5|TRBV4-3|.|few|16
CASSQDHNRANQPQHF
TGCGCCAGCAGCCAAGATCATAACAGGGCTAATCAGCCCCAGCATTTT
>TRBJ2-3|TRBV12-3/TRBV12-4|.|many|13
CASSPTVSDTQYF
TGTGCCAGCAGTCCGACAGTTTCAGATACGCAGTATTTT
>TRBJ2-5|TRBV4-2|TRBD2|.|17
CASSQEGLAGGEETQYF
TGTGCCAGCAGCCAAGAGGGGCTAGCGGGAGGTGAGGAGACCCAGTACTTC
>TRBJ2-7|TRBV4-1|.|few|14
CASSQVSASYEQYF
TGCGCCAGCAGCCAAGTAAGCGCGTCCTACGAGCAGTACTTC
>TRBJ1-5|TRBV10-3|.|.|14
CAISPGYSNQPQHF
TGTGCCATCAGCCCGGGGTATAGCAATCAGCCCCAGCATTTT
>TRBJ1-1|TRBV6-1|.|.|14
CASSEADTYTEAFF
TGTGCCAGCAGTGAAGCGGATACCTACACTGAAGCTTTCTTT
>TRBJ2-5|TRBV7-9|TRBD2|many|16
CASSARLAAFQETQYF
TGTGCCAGCAGCGCCCGACTAGCGGCGTTCCAAGAGACCCAGTACTTC